This T cell receptor (beta chain) was sequenced for a study of control samples from healthy donors and cancer patients. The CDR3 consists of 13 residues. Trimming pared 5 bases from V and 4 bases from J, leaving 11 bases between. Germline loops: CDR1 MDHEN, CDR2 SYDVKM. The data were produced by immunoSEQ multiplex PCR, yet TCRdb's version contains in-frame clones alone and is incomplete. The data show 70,000 to 95,000 clones, with over 85% seen just once and roughly 1.3% held by the top ten. This sequence originates from a woman aged 40 to 50 with lung cancer. The V gene is TRBV28, the J gene TRBJ1-1; D is undetermined. Sequencing was carried out using PBMCs. DNA of the CDR3: TGTGCCAGCAGTACAGACGATGGCACTGAAGCTTTCTTT. Its protein product is CASSTDDGTEAFF.